This T cell receptor beta chain was sequenced for a study of T cells in Graves' hyperthyroidism and ophthalmopathy. Study-level findings and limits: Patients with ophthalmopathy were separated from those with stable hyperthyroidism by a 13 V-J model.

TCR beta CDR3 region amplification was performed from RNA transcripts. Carried out on the TCR CDR3, a first-round RT-PCR used the HTBI primer set. TCRdb ran MiXCR on the multiplex PCR reads and lists one entry per CDR3 protein. The data show some 500,000 distinct CDR3 sequences, under 15% seen once. The V end was cut by 0 bases, the J end by 1 base, with 13 bases between. Germline loops: CDR1 LNHNV, CDR2 YYDKDF (reference sequence). The CDR3 loop spans 17 amino acids. This clonotype was seen a handful of times. Antigen unknown. This sequence was found in a woman between 18 and 29 years old with Graves' hyperthyroidism. The chain recombines TRBV15 with TRBJ1-5; D gene uncertain. The sequencing sample was made of blood. The CDR3 spells CATSRDPSGHSNQPQHF. In DNA form, the CDR3 reads TGTGCCACCAGCAGAGATCCGTCCGGGCACAGCAATCAGCCCCAGCATTTT.